The clone carrying this T cell receptor (beta chain) was observed a handful of times. The source of the sample is a study of T cells in Graves' hyperthyroidism and ophthalmopathy. The V end lost 4 bases, the J end lost 4 bases, and 11 bases lay between the germline ends. The CDR3 extends over 14 amino acids. Germline CDR1 is SGHDT and CDR2 is YYEEEE. Pregnant or lactating patients were excluded, as were those with uncontrolled infection or other autoimmune disease. Orbital computed tomography, thyroid ultrasound, serum thyroxine and TRAb, and clinical symptoms together informed the diagnoses. An approximately 10 ml volume of fresh peripheral blood provided the PBMCs. Amplification targeted TCR beta CDR3 regions from RNA transcripts. The HTBI primer set drove a first-round RT-PCR of the TCR CDR3. MiXCR, applied by TCRdb to the multiplex PCR reads, yields one record per CDR3 protein. Of about 420,000 distinct CDR3 sequences in the sample, 15% to 19% are singletons; the top ten hold roughly 15%.

The sample was blood. The chain carries TRBV5-6 and TRBJ1-4; D might be TRBD1 (6 bases). The TCR originated in a woman under 30 with Graves' hyperthyroidism. The CDR3 sequence: CASSLTGYNEKLFF. In DNA form, the CDR3 reads TGTGCCAGCAGCCTGACAGGATATAATGAAAAACTGTTTTTT.